The rows below give T cell receptor beta chains drawn from one sample of a study of cytomegalovirus exposure and HLA in healthy donors. The data were produced by immunoSEQ multiplex PCR, yet TCRdb's version contains in-frame clones alone and is incomplete. The sample data list more than 100,000 clones. Sequencing input: PBMCs. These receptors were collected from a man in his late teens or twenties in good health and CMV-seronegative. Each CDR3 is given without its conserved first and last residue.

J	V	CDR3
TRBJ1-6	TRBV30	AWRTNSPLH
TRBJ2-6	TRBV28	ASSFRSGANVLT
TRBJ1-1	TRBV19	ASITRRGINTEAF
TRBJ1-1	TRBV9	ASSGTRGRNTEAF
TRBJ2-5	TRBV5-1	ASSLGAGPETQY
TRBJ2-1	TRBV7-7	ASSPGLASANEQF
TRBJ2-7	TRBV27	ASSPWYGSFYEQY
TRBJ2-7	TRBV28	ASRATGSYEQY
TRBJ2-7	TRBV7-8	ASSLETGVGEQY
TRBJ2-7	TRBV15	ATSTGGTSGKSYEQY
TRBJ2-5	TRBV7-2	ASSLIAGIQETQY
TRBJ2-1	TRBV5-1	ASSSAGVPNNEQF
TRBJ2-1	TRBV7-9	ASRDSGSSYNEQF
TRBJ1-1	TRBV18	ASSPPRGGGTEAF
TRBJ1-2	TRBV29-1	SVAGQNYGYT
TRBJ2-1	TRBV27	ASSSQTSDNEQF
TRBJ1-1	TRBV20-1	SASSLFGTF
TRBJ1-1	TRBV9	ASSDTRDREAF
TRBJ1-2	TRBV29-1	SGDRAPINYGYT
TRBJ1-1	TRBV19	ASSYQGGLEAF
TRBJ1-1	TRBV18	ASSQNRERSEAF
TRBJ2-1	TRBV21-1	ASSWGQWF
TRBJ2-7	TRBV10-3	AIRDSQSYEQY
NA	TRBV10-2	ASWGASGPYEQY
TRBJ2-1	TRBV6-1	ASSTTSGGGNEQF
TRBJ2-3	TRBV29-1	SALLGRGITDTQY
TRBJ2-3	TRBV7-9	ASSPSGRTDTQY
TRBJ2-3	TRBV9	ASSVGSREDSTDTQY
TRBJ1-6	TRBV6-1	ASSEAPPGQSSYNSPLH
TRBJ1-6	TRBV6-5	ASTTGTGRSPLH
TRBJ1-1	TRBV5-1	ASSLVVSSEAF
TRBJ2-1	TRBV6-1	ASSEARRRGDNEQF
TRBJ1-1	TRBV5-4	ASRLPRDTEAF
TRBJ1-1	TRBV5-1	ASSLGDLNTEAF
TRBJ2-1	TRBV2	ASSRQGTRSYNEQF
TRBJ1-3	TRBV6-5	ASSWGQGAVGNTIY